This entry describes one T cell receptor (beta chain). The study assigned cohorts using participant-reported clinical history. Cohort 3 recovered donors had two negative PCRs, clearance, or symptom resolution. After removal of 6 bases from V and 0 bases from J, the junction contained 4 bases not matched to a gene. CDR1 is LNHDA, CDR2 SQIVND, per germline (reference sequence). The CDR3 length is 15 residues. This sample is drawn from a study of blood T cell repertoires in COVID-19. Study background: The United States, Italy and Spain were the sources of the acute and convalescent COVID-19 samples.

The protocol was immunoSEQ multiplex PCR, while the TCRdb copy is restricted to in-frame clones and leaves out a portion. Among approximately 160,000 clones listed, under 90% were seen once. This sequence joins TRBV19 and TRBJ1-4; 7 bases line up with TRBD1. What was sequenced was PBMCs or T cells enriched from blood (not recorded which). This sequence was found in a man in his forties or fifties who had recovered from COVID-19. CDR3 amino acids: CASRPQGATNEKLFF. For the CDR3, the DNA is TGTGCCAGTAGGCCTCAGGGGGCAACTAATGAAAAACTGTTTTTT.